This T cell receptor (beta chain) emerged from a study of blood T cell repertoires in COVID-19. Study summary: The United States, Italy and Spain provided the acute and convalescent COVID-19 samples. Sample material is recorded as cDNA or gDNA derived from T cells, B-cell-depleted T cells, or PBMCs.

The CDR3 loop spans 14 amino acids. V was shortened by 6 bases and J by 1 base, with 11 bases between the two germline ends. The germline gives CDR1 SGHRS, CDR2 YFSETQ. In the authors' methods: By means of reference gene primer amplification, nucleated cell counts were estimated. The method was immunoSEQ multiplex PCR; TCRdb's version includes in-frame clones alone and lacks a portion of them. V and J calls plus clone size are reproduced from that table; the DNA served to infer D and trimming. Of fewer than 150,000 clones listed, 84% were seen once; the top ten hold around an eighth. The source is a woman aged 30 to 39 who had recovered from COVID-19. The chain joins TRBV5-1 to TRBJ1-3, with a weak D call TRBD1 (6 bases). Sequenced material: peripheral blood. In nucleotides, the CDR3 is TGCGCCAGCACACAGGGTTCTTCTGGAAACACCATATATTTT. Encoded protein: CASTQGSSGNTIYF.